The entry that follows covers one T cell receptor (beta chain) sequence. These data come from a study of OX40 agonist ivuxolimab in advanced cancers. For the study at large: The patients received agonistic anti-OX40 (CD134) antibody ivuxolimab.

Blood specimens came from baseline, cycle 4 day 1, and cycle 7 day 1. The CDR3 covers 14 residues. With 9 bases clipped from V and 4 bases from J, the junction kept 7 bases outside the gene matches. Germline V gene data show CDR1 as LNHDA and CDR2 as SQIVND (reference sequence). The data were produced by immunoSEQ multiplex PCR, yet TCRdb's version contains in-frame clones alone and is incomplete. This sample has 60,000 to 80,000 clones, with 80% to 95% found just once. The sample in question was CD4+ or CD8+ T cells sorted from blood, obtained in a trial of the OX40 agonist ivuxolimab. The receptor comes from an adult with an advanced solid tumor such as melanoma, head and neck, liver or kidney cancer. This chain joins TRBV19 and TRBJ2-1; 9 positions agree with TRBD2. This CDR3 reads CASHPSGIYNEQFF. CDR3 nucleotide sequence: TGTGCCAGCCATCCTAGCGGGATTTACAATGAGCAGTTCTTC. The entire variable domain, with the rest obtained from reference TRBV19 and TRBJ2-1, is as follows: DGGITQSPKYLFRKEGQNVTLSCEQNLNHDAMYWYRQDPGQGLRLIYYSQIVNDFQKGDIAEGYSVSREKKESFPLTVTSAQKNPTAFYLCASHPSGIYNEQFFGPGTRLTVL.